These 9 T cell receptor beta chains came from one sample sequenced in a study of control samples from healthy donors and cancer patients. The repertoire was sequenced with immunoSEQ multiplex PCR; TCRdb's copy has only in-frame clones and lacks some. The sample has approximately 90,000 clones; 80% to 95% are singletons. The specimen sequenced was blood. The receptors come from a young woman in good health.

The chain carries TRBV5-8 and TRBJ2-7; D perhaps matches TRBD1 (5 bases). The V gene lost 7 bases and the J gene lost 6 bases, with 14 bases spanning the gap. The CDR3 contains 12 residues. The germline V gene has CDR1 SGHTS and CDR2 YDEGEE. This CDR3 is CASSLGAFEQYF. Here the CDR3 DNA reads TGTGCCAGCTCCTTAGGGGCTTTCGAGCAGTACTTC.

The CDR3 spells CASSLEFETGGTDTQYF. In DNA, the CDR3 is TGCGCCAGCAGCTTGGAATTCGAGACAGGAGGTACGGATACCCAGTACTTC. The chain couples TRBV5-1 to TRBJ2-5, with D perhaps matching TRBD1 (6 bases). V was trimmed by 0 bases and J by 8 bases, leaving 23 bases between them. The CDR3 sequence is 17 residues long. The germline gives CDR1 SGHRS, CDR2 YFSETQ.

J is TRBJ2-3 and V is TRBV3-1 (or the pseudogene TRBV3-2), with D possibly TRBD1 on 5 matching bases. Trimming stripped 3 bases from V and 1 base from J, with 8 bases between. The CDR3 contains 14 residues. CDR1 LGHDT and CDR2 YNNKEL come from the germline V gene (reference sequence). CDR3 loop: CASSHRVGTDTQYF. In nucleotides, the CDR3 is TGTGCCAGCAGCCACAGGGTTGGCACAGATACGCAGTATTTT.

This clone has just a few counts. V and J are TRBV7-9 and TRBJ2-5; no clear D. V gave up 2 bases and J gave up 5 bases, with 15 bases separating them. Germline V gene lookup returns CDR1 SEHNR and CDR2 FQNEAQ (reference sequence). CDR3 length: 15 residues. CDR3 nucleotides: TGTGCCAGCAGCTTAAGGTGGGGTTCCCGGGAGACCCAGTACTTC. Translated, it gives CASSLRWGSRETQYF.

This chain joins TRBV2 and TRBJ1-1; D remains unclear. Germline loops: CDR1 SNHLY, CDR2 FYNNEI. This CDR3 is built from 15 residues. Trimming removed 7 bases from V and 1 base from J, with 16 bases in between. In nucleotides, the CDR3 is TGTGCCAGCAAATCGCGCGGGAGGGAGAACACTGAAGCTTTCTTT. It encodes CASKSRGRENTEAFF.

The V and J genes are TRBV5-6 and TRBJ2-7; D call uncertain. This CDR3 comprises 17 residues. Germline values: CDR1 SGHDT, CDR2 YYEEEE. V gave up 2 bases and J gave up 2 bases, with 20 bases separating them. CDR3: CASSLDLGFPPAYEQYF. The CDR3 DNA is TGTGCCAGCAGCTTAGACTTGGGATTTCCGCCAGCCTACGAGCAGTACTTC.

The CDR3 protein is CASSLGTSGTGELFF. CDR3 nucleotides: TGTGCCAGCAGCTTGGGGACTAGCGGAACCGGGGAGCTGTTTTTT. The V call is TRBV5-6, the J call TRBJ2-2; TRBD2 matches at 10 bases. After removal of 0 bases from V and 5 bases from J, the junction contained 1 base not matched to a gene. In germline, CDR1 is SGHDT, CDR2 YYEEEE. CDR3 length: 15 residues.

This chain joins TRBV2 and TRBJ2-1; 11 bases align to TRBD2. CDR3 size: 15 residues. J gave up 9 bases and V 2 bases, and 6 bases lay outside the gene matches. Germline V gene sequence: CDR1 SNHLY, CDR2 FYNNEI. The CDR3: CASSELAGGPGEQFF. The CDR3 DNA follows: TGTGCCAGCAGTGAATTAGCGGGGGGGCCAGGTGAGCAGTTCTTC.

The chain links TRBV5-1 to TRBJ1-1; D is uncertain. This CDR3 is 15 amino acids long. V was clipped by 2 bases and J by 1 base, with 12 bases between them. Germline-derived CDR1 and CDR2 are SGHRS and YFSETQ. In DNA form, the CDR3 reads TGCGCCAGCAGCTTAATTGAGAGTCCGAACACTGAAGCTTTCTTT. Translation gives CASSLIESPNTEAFF.